This T cell receptor beta chain was identified during a study of T cells in Graves' hyperthyroidism and ophthalmopathy. Regarding the study as a whole: Blood shared most expanded thyroid clonotypes above 0.001. Before onset, by a median of around six months, the model predicted ophthalmopathy. By a 13 V-J model, ophthalmopathy was set apart from stable hyperthyroidism.

In its sample, this clonotype was seen many times. The antigen is unknown. The investigators amplified TCR beta CDR3 regions from RNA transcripts. When the TCR CDR3 underwent first-round RT-PCR, the HTBI primer set was used. TCRdb passed the multiplex PCR reads through MiXCR, listing each CDR3 protein once. The sample lists 400,000 to 550,000 distinct CDR3 sequences, approximately 14% occurring once. Stable disease denoted Graves' hyperthyroidism without ophthalmopathy progression within 18 months. Trimming shortened V by 3 bases and J by 3 bases, and 8 bases separated the two germline ends. CDR3 length: 13 residues. Germline V gene lookup returns CDR1 SGHAT and CDR2 FQNNGV.

Material: blood. This TCR derives from a woman aged 18 to 35 with Graves' hyperthyroidism. The chain carries TRBV11-2 and TRBJ1-2; D ambiguous. This CDR3 is CASSLELYYGYTF. DNA of the CDR3: TGTGCCAGCAGCTTGGAGCTATACTATGGCTACACCTTC.